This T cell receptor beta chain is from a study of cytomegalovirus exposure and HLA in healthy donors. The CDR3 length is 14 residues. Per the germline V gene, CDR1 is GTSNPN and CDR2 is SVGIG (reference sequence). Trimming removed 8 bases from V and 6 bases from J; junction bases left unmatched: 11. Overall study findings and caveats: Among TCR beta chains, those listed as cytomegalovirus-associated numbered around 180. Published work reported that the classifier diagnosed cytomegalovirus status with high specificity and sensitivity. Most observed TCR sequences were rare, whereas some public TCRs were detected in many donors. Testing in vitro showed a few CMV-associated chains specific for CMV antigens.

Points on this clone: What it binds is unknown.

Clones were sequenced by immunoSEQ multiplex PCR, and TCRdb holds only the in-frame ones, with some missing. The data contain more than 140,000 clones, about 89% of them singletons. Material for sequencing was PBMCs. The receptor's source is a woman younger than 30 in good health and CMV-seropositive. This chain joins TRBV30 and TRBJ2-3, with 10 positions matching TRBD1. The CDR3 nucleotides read TGTGCCCGGGACAGGGGACTAGGGGCCGATACGCAGTATTTT. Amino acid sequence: CARDRGLGADTQYF. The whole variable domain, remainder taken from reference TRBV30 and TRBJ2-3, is SQTIHQWPATLVQPVGSPLSLECTVEGTSNPNLYWYRQAAGRGLQLLFYSVGIGQISSEVPQNLSASRPQDRQFILSSKKLLLSDSGFYLCARDRGLGADTQYFGPGTRLTVL.